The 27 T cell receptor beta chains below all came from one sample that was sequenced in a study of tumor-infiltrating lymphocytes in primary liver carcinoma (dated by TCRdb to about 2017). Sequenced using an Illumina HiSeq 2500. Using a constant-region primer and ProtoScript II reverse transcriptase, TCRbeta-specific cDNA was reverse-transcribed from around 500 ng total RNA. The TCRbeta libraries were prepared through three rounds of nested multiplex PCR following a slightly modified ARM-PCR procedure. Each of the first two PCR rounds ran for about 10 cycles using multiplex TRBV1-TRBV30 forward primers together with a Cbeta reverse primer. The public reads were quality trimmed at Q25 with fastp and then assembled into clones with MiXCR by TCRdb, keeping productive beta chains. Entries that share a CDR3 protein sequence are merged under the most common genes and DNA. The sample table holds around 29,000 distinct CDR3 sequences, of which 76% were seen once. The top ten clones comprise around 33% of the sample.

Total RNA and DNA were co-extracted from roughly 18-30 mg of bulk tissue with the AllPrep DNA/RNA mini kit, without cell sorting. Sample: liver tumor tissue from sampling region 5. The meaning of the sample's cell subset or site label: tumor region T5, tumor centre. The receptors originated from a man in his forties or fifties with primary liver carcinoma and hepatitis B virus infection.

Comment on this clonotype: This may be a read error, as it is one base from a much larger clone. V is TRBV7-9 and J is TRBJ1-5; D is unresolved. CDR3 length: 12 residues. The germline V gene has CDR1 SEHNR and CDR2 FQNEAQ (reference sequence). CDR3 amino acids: CASSDHNQPKHF. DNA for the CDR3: TGTGCCAGCAGCGACCATAATCAGCCCAAGCATTTT. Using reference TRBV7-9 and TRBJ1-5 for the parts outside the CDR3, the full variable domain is DTGVSQNPRHKITKRGQNVTFRCDPISEHNRLYWYRQTLGQGPEFLTYFQNEAQLEKSRLLSDRFSAERPKGSFSTLEIQRTEQGDSAMYLCASSDHNQPKHFGDGTRLSIL.

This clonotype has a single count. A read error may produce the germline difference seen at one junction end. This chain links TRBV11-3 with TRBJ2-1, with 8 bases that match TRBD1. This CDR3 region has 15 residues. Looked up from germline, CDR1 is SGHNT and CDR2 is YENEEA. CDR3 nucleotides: TGTGCCAACAGCCGCACAGGGACAGGTAACAATGAGCAGTTCTTC. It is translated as CANSRTGTGNNEQFF.

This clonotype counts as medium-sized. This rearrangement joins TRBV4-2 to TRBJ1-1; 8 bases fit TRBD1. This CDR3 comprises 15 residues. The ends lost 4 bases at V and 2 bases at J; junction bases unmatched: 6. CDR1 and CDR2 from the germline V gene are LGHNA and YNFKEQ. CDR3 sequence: CASSRMDRENTEAFF. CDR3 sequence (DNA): TGTGCCAGCAGCCGGATGGACAGGGAAAACACTGAAGCTTTCTTT.

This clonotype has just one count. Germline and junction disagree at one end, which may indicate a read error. CDR3 nucleotides: TGTGCCAGCAGCAGGACTCCAGGAGAAACAAATGAAAAGCTGTTTTTC. This sequence encodes CASSRTPGETNEKLFF. The chain combines TRBV11-2 with TRBJ1-4; D call uncertain. The CDR3 loop spans 16 amino acids. Germline CDR1 and CDR2: SGHAT and FQNNGV.

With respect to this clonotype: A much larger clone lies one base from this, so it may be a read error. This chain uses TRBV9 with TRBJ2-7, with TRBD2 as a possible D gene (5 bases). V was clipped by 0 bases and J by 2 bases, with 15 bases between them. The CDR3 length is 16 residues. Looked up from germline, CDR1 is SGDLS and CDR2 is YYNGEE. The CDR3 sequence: CASSVVPQRAPYEQYF. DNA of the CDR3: TGTGCCAGCAGCGTAGTGCCACAGAGGGCCCCCTACGAGCAGTACTTC. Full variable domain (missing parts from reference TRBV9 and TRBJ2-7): DSGVTQTPKHLITATGQRVTLRCSPRSGDLSVYWYQQSLDQGLQFLIQYYNGEERAKGNILERFSAQQFPDLHSELNLSSLELGDSALYFCASSVVPQRAPYEQYFGPGTRLTVT.

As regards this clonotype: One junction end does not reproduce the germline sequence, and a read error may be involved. The CDR3 DNA follows: TGTGCCAGAAGTAGCGGGAGGGCCAGTCTGAATGAGCAGCTCTTC. Translating it yields CARSSGRASLNEQLF. This sequence joins TRBV28 and TRBJ2-1, with 11 bases identical to TRBD2. This CDR3 is 15 amino acids long. CDR1 and CDR2 from the germline V gene are MDHEN and SYDVKM. The variable domain in full, with the rest retrieved from reference TRBV28 and TRBJ2-1, is DVKVTQSSRYLVKRTGEKVFLECVQDMDHENMFWYRQDPGLGLRLIYFSYDVKMKEKGDIPEGYSVSREKKERFSLILESASTNQTSMYLCARSSGRASLNEQLFGPGTRLTVL.

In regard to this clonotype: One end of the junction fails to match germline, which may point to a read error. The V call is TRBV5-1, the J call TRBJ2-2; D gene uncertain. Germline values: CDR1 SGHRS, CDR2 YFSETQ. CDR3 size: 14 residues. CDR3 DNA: TGCGTCAGCAGTATGGGTGTTCTTTCCGGGGAGCTGTTTTTT. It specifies CVSSMGVLSGELFF. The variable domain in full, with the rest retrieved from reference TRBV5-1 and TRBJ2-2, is KAGVTQTPRYLIKTRGQQVTLSCSPISGHRSVSWYQQTPGQGLQFLFEYFSETQRNKGNFPGRFSGRQFSNSRSEMNVSTLELGDSALYLCVSSMGVLSGELFFGEGSRLTVL.

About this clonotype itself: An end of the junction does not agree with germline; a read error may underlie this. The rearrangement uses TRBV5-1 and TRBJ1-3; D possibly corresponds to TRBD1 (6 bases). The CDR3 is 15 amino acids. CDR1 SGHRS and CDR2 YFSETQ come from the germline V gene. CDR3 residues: CPSSIGTTSGNIIYF. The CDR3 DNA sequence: TGCCCCAGCAGCATCGGGACAACCTCTGGAAACATCATATATTTT.

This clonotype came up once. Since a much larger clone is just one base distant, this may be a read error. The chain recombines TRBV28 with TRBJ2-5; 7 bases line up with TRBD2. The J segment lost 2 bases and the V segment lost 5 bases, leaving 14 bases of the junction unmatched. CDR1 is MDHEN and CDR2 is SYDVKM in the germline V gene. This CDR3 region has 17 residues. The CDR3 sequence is CASSPQGGAGLQETQYF. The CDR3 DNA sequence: TGTGCCAGCAGTCCCCAGGGAGGGGCGGGCCTTCAAGAGACCCAGTACTTC.

The chain's CDR3 is CTSSLEGSEAFF. As DNA, the CDR3 is TGCACAAGCAGCTTGGAAGGGTCTGAAGCTTTCTTT. The rearrangement links TRBV5-1 to TRBJ1-1; D unresolved. CDR1 and CDR2 from the germline V gene are SGHRS and YFSETQ. The CDR3 runs to 12 residues.

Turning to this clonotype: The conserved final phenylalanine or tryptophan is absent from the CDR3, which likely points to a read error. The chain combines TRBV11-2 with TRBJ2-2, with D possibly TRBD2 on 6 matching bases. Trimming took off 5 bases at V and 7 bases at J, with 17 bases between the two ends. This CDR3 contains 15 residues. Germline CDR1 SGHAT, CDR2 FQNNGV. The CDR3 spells CASSPSREIVGELFI. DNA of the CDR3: TGTGCCAGCAGCCCCAGTCGGGAGATAGTCGGGGAGCTGTTTATT.

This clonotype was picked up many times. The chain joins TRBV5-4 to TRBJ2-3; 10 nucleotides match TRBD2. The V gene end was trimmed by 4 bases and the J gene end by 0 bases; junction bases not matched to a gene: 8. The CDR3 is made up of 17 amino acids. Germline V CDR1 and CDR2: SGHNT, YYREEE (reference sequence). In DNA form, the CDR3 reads TGTGCCAGCAGCCCCCTACTGACTAGCGGGAGCACAGATACGCAGTATTTT. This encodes CASSPLLTSGSTDTQYF.

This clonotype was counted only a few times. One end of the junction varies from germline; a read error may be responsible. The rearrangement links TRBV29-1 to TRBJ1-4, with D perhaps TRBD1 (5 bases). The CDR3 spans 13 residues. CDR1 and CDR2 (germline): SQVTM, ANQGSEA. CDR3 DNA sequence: TGCAGCGTGAGGGGAGGGTCGGGTGAGAAACTGCTTTTT. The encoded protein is CSVRGGSGEKLLF.

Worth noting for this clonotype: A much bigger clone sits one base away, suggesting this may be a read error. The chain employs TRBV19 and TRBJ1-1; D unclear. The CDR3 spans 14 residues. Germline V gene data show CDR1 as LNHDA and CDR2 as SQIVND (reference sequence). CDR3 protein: CASKEKGKNTDAFF. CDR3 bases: TGTGCCAGTAAGGAAAAGGGCAAGAACACTGATGCTTTCTTT. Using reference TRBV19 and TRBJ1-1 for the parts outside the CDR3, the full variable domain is DGGITQSPKYLFRKEGQNVTLSCEQNLNHDAMYWYRQDPGQGLRLIYYSQIVNDFQKGDIAEGYSVSREKKESFPLTVTSAQKNPTAFYLCASKEKGKNTDAFFGQGTRLTVV.

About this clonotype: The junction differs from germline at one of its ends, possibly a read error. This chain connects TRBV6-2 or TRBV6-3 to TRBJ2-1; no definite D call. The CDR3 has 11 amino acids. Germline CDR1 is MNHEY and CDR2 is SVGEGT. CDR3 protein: CATGPWSEQIF. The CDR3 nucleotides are TGCGCCACCGGCCCATGGTCTGAGCAGATCTTC.

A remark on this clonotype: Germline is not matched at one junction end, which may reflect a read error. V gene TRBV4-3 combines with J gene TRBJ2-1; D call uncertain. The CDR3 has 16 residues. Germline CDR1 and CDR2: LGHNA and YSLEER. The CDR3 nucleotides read TGCGCCAGCTGCCAAGTACTGGCCTCCACCTACAATGAGCAGTTCTTC. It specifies CASCQVLASTYNEQFF.

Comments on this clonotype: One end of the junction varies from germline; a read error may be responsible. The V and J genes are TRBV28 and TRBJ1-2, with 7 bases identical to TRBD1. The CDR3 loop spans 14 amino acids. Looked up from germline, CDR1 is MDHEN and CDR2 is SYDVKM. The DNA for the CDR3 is TGTGCCAGCAACCTAGAGTTAGGGGGCTATGGCTACATCTTC. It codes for CASNLELGGYGYIF.

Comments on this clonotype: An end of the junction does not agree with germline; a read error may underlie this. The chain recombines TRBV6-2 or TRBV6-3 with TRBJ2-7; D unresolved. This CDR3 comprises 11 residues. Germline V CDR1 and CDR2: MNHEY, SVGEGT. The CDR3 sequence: CANSYSGEQHF. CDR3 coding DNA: TGTGCCAACAGTTACTCCGGCGAGCAGCACTTC.

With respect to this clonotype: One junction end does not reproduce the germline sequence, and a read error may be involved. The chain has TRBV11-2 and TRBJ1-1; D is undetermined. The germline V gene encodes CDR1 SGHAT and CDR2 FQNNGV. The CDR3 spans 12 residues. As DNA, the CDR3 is TGTGCCAGCAGCCGGCAGATCTTTGAAGCATTCTTC. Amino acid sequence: CASSRQIFEAFF.

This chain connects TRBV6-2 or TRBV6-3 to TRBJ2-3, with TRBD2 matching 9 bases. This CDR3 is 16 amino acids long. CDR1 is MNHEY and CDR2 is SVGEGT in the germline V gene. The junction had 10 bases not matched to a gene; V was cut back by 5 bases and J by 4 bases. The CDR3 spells CASSQLAGVVADTQYF. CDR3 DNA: TGTGCCAGCAGTCAATTAGCGGGAGTGGTAGCAGATACGCAGTATTTT.

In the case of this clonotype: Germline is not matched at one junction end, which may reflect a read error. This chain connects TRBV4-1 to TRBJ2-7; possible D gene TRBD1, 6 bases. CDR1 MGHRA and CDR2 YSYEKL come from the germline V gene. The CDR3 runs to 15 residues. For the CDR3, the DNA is TGCGCCAGTAGCCAAGATACAGAGGGGGCCTACGAGCAGTACTTC. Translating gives CASSQDTEGAYEQYF.

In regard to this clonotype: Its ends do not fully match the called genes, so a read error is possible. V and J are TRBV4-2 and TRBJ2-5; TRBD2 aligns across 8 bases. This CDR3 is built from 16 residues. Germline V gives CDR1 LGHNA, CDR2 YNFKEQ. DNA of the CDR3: TGTGCCAGCAGCCAGGGACTAGTAGGGACCCAAGAGACCCAGAACTTC. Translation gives CASSQGLVGTQETQNF.

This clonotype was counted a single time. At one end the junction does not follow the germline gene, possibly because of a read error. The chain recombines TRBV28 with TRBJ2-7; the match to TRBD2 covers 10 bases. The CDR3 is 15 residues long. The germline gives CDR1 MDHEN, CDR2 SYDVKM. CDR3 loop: CASCLTSGFPYEEYF. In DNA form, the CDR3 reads TGTGCCAGCTGTTTGACTAGCGGGTTCCCCTACGAGGAGTACTTT.

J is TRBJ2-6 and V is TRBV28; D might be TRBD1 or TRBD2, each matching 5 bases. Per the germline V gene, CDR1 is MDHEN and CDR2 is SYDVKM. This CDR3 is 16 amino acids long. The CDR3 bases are TGTGTAAGCAGTTTACCGGGGACGGGTGGGGCCAACGTCCTGACTTTC. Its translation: CVSSLPGTGGANVLTF.

CDR3 sequence: CASSEEEGRGGDQPQHF. CDR3 DNA sequence: TGTGCCAGCAGTGAAGAGGAGGGGCGTGGAGGCGATCAGCCCCAGCATTTT. The chain is built from TRBV6-1 and TRBJ1-5; possible D gene TRBD1, 5 bases. The CDR3 spans 17 residues. The V gene lost 1 base and the J gene lost 5 bases, with 18 bases spanning the gap. Germline-derived CDR1 and CDR2 are MNHNS and SASEGT.

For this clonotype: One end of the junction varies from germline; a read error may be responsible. The CDR3 DNA follows: TGTGTCAGCAGCTCGACAGGGGGCGGCACTGAAGCTTTCTTC. It codes for CVSSSTGGGTEAFF. This rearrangement joins TRBV5-4 to TRBJ1-1; 10 positions agree with TRBD1. Germline V CDR1 and CDR2: SGHNT, YYREEE (reference sequence). The CDR3 sequence is 14 residues long.

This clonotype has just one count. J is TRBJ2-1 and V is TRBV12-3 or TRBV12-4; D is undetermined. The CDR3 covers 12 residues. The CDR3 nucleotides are TGTGCTATCAGTCCGGGTTCCCATGAGCAGTTCTTC. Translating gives CAISPGSHEQFF.